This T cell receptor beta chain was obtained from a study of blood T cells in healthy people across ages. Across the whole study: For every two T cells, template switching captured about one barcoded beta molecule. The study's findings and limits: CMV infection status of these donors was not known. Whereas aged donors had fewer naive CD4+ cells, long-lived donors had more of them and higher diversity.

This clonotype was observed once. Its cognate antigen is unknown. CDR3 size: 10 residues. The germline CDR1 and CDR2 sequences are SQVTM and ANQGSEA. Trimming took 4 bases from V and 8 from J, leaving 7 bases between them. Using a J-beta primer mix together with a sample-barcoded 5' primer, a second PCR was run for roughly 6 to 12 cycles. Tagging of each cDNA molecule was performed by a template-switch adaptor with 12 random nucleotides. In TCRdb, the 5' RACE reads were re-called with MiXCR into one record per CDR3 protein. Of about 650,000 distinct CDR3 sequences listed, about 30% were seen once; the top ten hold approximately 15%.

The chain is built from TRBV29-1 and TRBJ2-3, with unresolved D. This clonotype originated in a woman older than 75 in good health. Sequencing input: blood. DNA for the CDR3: TGCAGCGTTGGTACAACTACGCAGTATTTT. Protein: CSVGTTTQYF.